A single sample gave rise to the 23 T cell receptor beta chains below, sequenced in a study of blood T cell repertoires in COVID-19. Using immunoSEQ multiplex PCR, the repertoire was profiled, and TCRdb retains in-frame clones only, with some absent. Found here are over 150,000 clones, 87% of them singletons; the top ten hold about a tenth. Sequencing input: peripheral blood. These receptor sequences come from a woman aged 70-85 years with COVID-19, enrolled during active disease.

V usage is TRBV7-8 and J usage is TRBJ1-2, with 10 bases fitting TRBD1. This CDR3 comprises 16 residues. V lost 2 bases, J lost 5 bases, and 8 bases stayed unmatched. The V gene's germline CDR1 is SGHVS and CDR2 FQNEAQ. The CDR3 protein is CASSLRRDRGGYGYTF. CDR3 coding DNA: TGTGCCAGCAGCTTACGTAGGGACAGGGGAGGGTATGGCTACACCTTC.

The gene calls are TRBV4-2 and TRBJ1-2; maybe TRBD1 (5 bases). This CDR3 spans 14 amino acids. Germline CDR1 and CDR2: LGHNA and YNFKEQ. Deletions cut 4 bases from V and 7 bases from J, with 16 bases between. CDR3 sequence reads: CASSLQLSDIGYTF. For the CDR3, the DNA is TGTGCCAGCAGCCTACAGCTGTCGGACATTGGCTACACCTTC.

The chain uses TRBV4-2 and TRBJ1-1; D unresolved. This CDR3 is 13 amino acids long. V was shortened by 0 bases and J by 5 bases, with 7 bases between the two germline ends. Looked up from germline, CDR1 is LGHNA and CDR2 is YNFKEQ. CDR3 residues: CASSQEARTEAFF. As DNA, the CDR3 is TGTGCCAGCAGCCAAGAAGCTCGAACTGAAGCTTTCTTT.

For this clone: The junction departs from the called germline gene at one end, perhaps through a read error. The genes are TRBV28 and TRBJ1-5, with 11 bases matching TRBD1. CDR1 is MDHEN and CDR2 is SYDVKM in the germline V gene. CDR3 length: 19 amino acids. The CDR3 loop reads CASRPRGTGGPDGNQSQHF. The CDR3 DNA reads as TGTGCCAGCAGGCCACGCGGGACAGGGGGACCTGACGGCAATCAGTCCCAGCATTTT.

J is TRBJ1-6 and V is TRBV5-1; TRBD1 matches 12 bases. Germline V gene data show CDR1 as SGHRS and CDR2 as YFSETQ. The CDR3 runs 18 residues. With V trimmed by 4 bases and J by 5 bases, 10 bases remained unmatched. The CDR3 DNA reads TGCGCCAGCAGCCCCGGGACAGGGGGCGCGGGAGATAATTCACCCCTCCACTTT. Its protein is CASSPGTGGAGDNSPLHF. Combining the CDR3 with reference TRBV5-1 and TRBJ1-6 gives the whole variable domain KAGVTQTPRYLIKTRGQQVTLSCSPISGHRSVSWYQQTPGQGLQFLFEYFSETQRNKGNFPGRFSGRQFSNSRSEMNVSTLELGDSALYLCASSPGTGGAGDNSPLHFGNGTRLTVT.

The chain carries TRBV7-2 and TRBJ2-7; possible D gene TRBD2, 6 bases. Trimming pared 0 bases from V and 2 bases from J, leaving 14 bases between. Germline V gene lookup returns CDR1 SGHTA and CDR2 FQGNSA. This CDR3 comprises 16 residues. The CDR3 protein is CASSLAGGTGAYEQYF. CDR3 sequence (DNA): TGTGCCAGCAGCTTAGCGGGGGGTACCGGGGCCTACGAGCAGTACTTC.

The chain has TRBV7-2 and TRBJ2-1; 8 nucleotides align to TRBD2. The CDR3 loop spans 17 amino acids. V shed 2 bases and J 4 bases; nucleotides not matched to a gene: 10. CDR1 is SGHTA, CDR2 FQGNSA, per germline. CDR3 in DNA: TGTGCCAGCAGCTTAATGTTCGGGGGGGCCGCATACAATGAGCAGTTCTTC. Its protein product is CASSLMFGGAAYNEQFF.

The rearrangement joins TRBV5-1 to TRBJ2-5, with 8 bases aligning to TRBD1. J lost 1 base, V lost 3 bases, and 14 bases had no gene match. The germline CDR1 and CDR2 sequences are SGHRS and YFSETQ. The CDR3 contains 18 residues. DNA of the CDR3: TGCGCCAGCAGCTCCTCCCGCTCCGGGACAGGTACCCAAGAGACCCAGTACTTC. Translating gives CASSSSRSGTGTQETQYF.

J is TRBJ1-2 and V is TRBV5-4; the D gene is possibly TRBD1 (6 bases). Germline lookup yields CDR1 SGHNT and CDR2 YYREEE (reference sequence). Deletions cut 2 bases from V and 1 base from J, with 12 bases between. The CDR3 loop spans 15 amino acids. CDR3 sequence (DNA): TGTGCCAGCAGCTTAGGGACACCAAATAACTATGGCTACACCTTC. Translation: CASSLGTPNNYGYTF.

This clone has only a few counts. This chain connects TRBV6-5 to TRBJ1-5; TRBD1 agrees at 9 bases. Unmatched junction bases numbered 8, after V lost 6 bases and J lost 5 bases. Germline lookup yields CDR1 MNHEY and CDR2 SVGAGI. The CDR3 has 15 amino acids. CDR3 bases: TGTGCCAGCAGCGTGGACAGGGGAGTTCATCAGCCCCAGCATTTT. It translates to CASSVDRGVHQPQHF.

The V call is TRBV28, the J call TRBJ2-2, with D maybe TRBD1 (5 bases). The CDR3 has 10 residues. Germline lookup yields CDR1 MDHEN and CDR2 SYDVKM. V was clipped by 7 bases and J by 8 bases, with 5 bases between them. CDR3: CASKGGELFF. DNA for the CDR3: TGTGCCAGCAAGGGGGGGGAGCTGTTTTTT.

CDR3 sequence (DNA): TGTGCCAGCTCACCACCCGGGAGCTCCTACAATGAGCAGTTCTTC. It encodes CASSPPGSSYNEQFF. This chain links TRBV18 with TRBJ2-1; possibly TRBD2 for D (6 bases). Trimming removed 0 bases from V and 0 bases from J, with 6 bases in between. From germline, CDR1 is KGHSH and CDR2 LQKENI. The CDR3 contains 15 residues.

The chain employs TRBV29-1 and TRBJ2-5, with D possibly TRBD2 on 5 matching bases. The CDR3 is 13 residues long. CDR1 is SQVTM and CDR2 is ANQGSEA in the germline V gene. Trimming shortened V by 5 bases and J by 1 base, and 11 bases separated the two germline ends. This CDR3 reads CSVFPRGQETQYF. The CDR3, as DNA: TGCAGCGTTTTTCCTCGGGGCCAAGAGACCCAGTACTTC. The entire variable domain, with the rest obtained from reference TRBV29-1 and TRBJ2-5, is as follows: SAVISQKPSRDICQRGTSLTIQCQVDSQVTMMFWYRQQPGQSLTLIATANQGSEATYESGFVIDKFPISRPNLTFSTLTVSNMSPEDSSIYLCSVFPRGQETQYFGPGTRLLVL.

The chain has TRBV9 and TRBJ1-1; a possible D gene is TRBD1 (6 bases). Germline V lookup: CDR1 SGDLS, CDR2 YYNGEE. The V end was cut by 3 bases, the J end by 0 bases, with 9 bases between. The CDR3 contains 14 residues. The CDR3 spells CASSGPGVNTEAFF. In nucleotides, the CDR3 is TGTGCCAGCAGCGGCCCAGGGGTGAACACTGAAGCTTTCTTT.

The chain recombines TRBV3-1 (or the pseudogene TRBV3-2) with TRBJ2-7; the match to TRBD1 covers 12 bases. This CDR3 is 15 amino acids long. The junction had 8 bases not matched to a gene; V was cut back by 4 bases and J by 7 bases. Germline-derived CDR1 and CDR2 are LGHDT and YNNKEL (reference sequence). This chain's CDR3 is CASSLPGQGAGEQYF. CDR3 bases: TGTGCCAGCAGCCTCCCGGGACAGGGGGCGGGTGAGCAGTACTTC.

This chain links TRBV5-1 with TRBJ2-2, with a tentative D call TRBD2 (6 bases). Looked up from germline, CDR1 is SGHRS and CDR2 is YFSETQ. The CDR3 covers 15 residues. Trimming left V 7 bases short and J 0 bases short, with 13 bases between. DNA of the CDR3: TGCGCCAGCGATAGCGGAGGAGCGAACACCGGGGAGCTGTTTTTT. This gives the protein CASDSGGANTGELFF.

V is TRBV2 and J is TRBJ1-1; unclear D gene. The CDR3 loop spans 14 amino acids. V was cut by 5 bases and J by 3 bases, with 13 bases left in between. CDR1 is SNHLY and CDR2 is FYNNEI in the germline V gene. The CDR3 DNA reads as TGTGCCAGCAGTATAGGCGGGTTAGACACTGAAGCTTTCTTT. It codes for CASSIGGLDTEAFF.

CDR3 region: CATSRDQGGYGYTF. The CDR3 DNA sequence: TGTGCCACCAGCAGAGATCAGGGGGGCTATGGCTACACCTTC. V and J are TRBV15 and TRBJ1-2; 7 nucleotides line up with TRBD1. Trimming cost V 0 bases and J 4 bases; bases outside gene matches: 2. In germline, CDR1 is LNHNV, CDR2 YYDKDF (reference sequence). This CDR3 is built from 14 residues.

The rearrangement joins TRBV14 to TRBJ1-2; a possible D gene is TRBD1 (5 bases). Germline CDR1 reads SGHDN; CDR2 reads FVKESK. The CDR3 consists of 15 residues. Trimming removed 4 bases at V and 4 bases at J, with 16 bases between. The CDR3 spells CASSREGRAGYGYTF. The CDR3 DNA follows: TGTGCCAGCAGCCGGGAGGGACGTGCTGGCTATGGCTACACCTTC.

The chain uses TRBV27 and TRBJ1-2, with TRBD1 matching over 8 bases. Losses at the gene ends were 5 bases for V and 2 bases for J; bases not matched to a gene: 10. Germline V gene sequence: CDR1 MNHEY, CDR2 SMNVEV (reference sequence). The CDR3 loop spans 16 amino acids. CDR3 bases: TGTGCCAGCAGTATTAGCAGGGGGCTAACGAACTATGGCTACACCTTC. This encodes CASSISRGLTNYGYTF.

The genes are TRBV13 and TRBJ2-3; TRBD2 is a possible D gene (7 bases). Germline CDR1 is PRHDT and CDR2 is FYEKMQ (reference sequence). V was clipped by 3 bases and J by 1 base, with 11 bases between them. The CDR3 consists of 15 residues. The CDR3 DNA reads TGTGCCAGCAGCTTGGGGGGGGCGGGCACAGATACGCAGTATTTT. This codes for CASSLGGAGTDTQYF.

V and J are TRBV3-1 (or the pseudogene TRBV3-2) and TRBJ1-1, with D unresolved. Germline-derived CDR1 and CDR2 are LGHDT and YNNKEL (reference sequence). The CDR3 consists of 12 residues. Trimming pared 3 bases from V and 3 bases from J, leaving 5 bases between. This CDR3 reads CASSQQYTEAFF. In DNA, the CDR3 is TGTGCCAGCAGCCAGCAGTACACTGAAGCTTTCTTT.

This chain joins TRBV21-1 and TRBJ2-1; no DNA check was done on the table's D call, TRBD2. TRBV21-1 is an annotated pseudogene. The CDR3 is made up of 15 amino acids. CDR3 nucleotide sequence: TGTGCCAGCAGCGTCCTAGCGGCCCCCGTCTCCGGGCAGTTCTTC. Protein product: CASSVLAAPVSGQFF.